The clone carrying this T cell receptor beta chain was seen repeatedly, ten times or more. V was trimmed by 6 bases and J by 4 bases, leaving 19 bases between them. This CDR3 is built from 16 residues. The germline gives CDR1 KGHSH, CDR2 LQKENI. The TCR beta CDR3 regions underwent amplification using RNA transcripts as the source. A set of HTBI primers served as the primers for a first-round RT-PCR of the TCR CDR3. TCRdb re-analysed the multiplex PCR reads in MiXCR, keeping a single row per CDR3 protein. Seen here are roughly 360,000 distinct CDR3 sequences, about 13% observed once, and the top ten hold about a fifth. The sample belongs to a study of T cells in Graves' hyperthyroidism and ophthalmopathy.

The chain combines TRBV18 with TRBJ1-5, with a possible D match to TRBD1 (5 bases). Sequencing input: blood. The clonotype was recovered from a man in his thirties or forties with Graves' hyperthyroidism that later progressed to Graves' ophthalmopathy. The CDR3 reads CASSQSRTNRNQPQHF. In DNA, the CDR3 is TGTGCCAGCTCTCAAAGCCGGACAAATCGAAATCAGCCCCAGCATTTT.